Following are 23 T cell receptor beta chains from one sample sequenced in a study of regulatory T cells in long-lasting Graves disease. Sequencing libraries for TCR beta were prepared with iRepertoire HTBI primers and Arm-PCR of CDR3 regions. MiXCR, run by TCRdb on the multiplex PCR reads, gives a single entry per CDR3 protein. The table lists roughly 510,000 distinct CDR3 sequences, about 16% of them singletons, with more than 10% in the top ten. Specified time point: newly diagnosed GD, antithyroid drugs for less than 3 months. From PBMCs, RNA was extracted and then used to make the TCR library. The same sample was also used in a study of T cells in Graves' hyperthyroidism and ophthalmopathy.

Sample: peripheral blood mononuclear cells (PBMCs), taken at new diagnosis, from a patient treated with antithyroid drugs. These receptors were collected from a man aged 18 to 30 with Graves disease.

This clonotype was observed a few times. The chain has TRBV28 and TRBJ2-1; D possibly matches TRBD1 or TRBD2 (5 bases each). The V and J ends lost 8 bases and 11 bases respectively, with 25 bases between them. The CDR3 runs 15 residues. Germline V gives CDR1 MDHEN, CDR2 SYDVKM. The CDR3 DNA reads TGTGCCAGCGGTCCCCCCGGGGACCACAAGCCCCAGCAGTTCTTC. Encoded protein: CASGPPGDHKPQQFF.

There are many counts of this clonotype. This chain connects TRBV19 to TRBJ1-1, with D possibly being TRBD1 (5 bases). Germline lookup yields CDR1 LNHDA and CDR2 SQIVND (reference sequence). The CDR3 sequence is 13 residues long. V was shortened by 6 bases and J by 3 bases, with 11 bases between the two germline ends. The CDR3 DNA reads as TGTGCCAGTAGAGACCTGGGGCACACTGAAGCTTTCTTT. Residues: CASRDLGHTEAFF.

This clonotype was found a few times. This may stem from a read error, because a much larger clone lies one nucleotide away. The chain combines TRBV12-3 or TRBV12-4 with TRBJ2-5; a weak D match, TRBD2 (6 bases). The CDR3 runs 14 residues. V lost 6 bases to trimming and J lost 7 bases, with 18 bases between them. The CDR3 DNA reads as TGTGCCAGCAGCCTCGGGACTGGTCCAGTGACCCAGTACTTC. Translating gives CASSLGTGPVTQYF.

The genes are TRBV5-6 and TRBJ2-5; TRBD1 matches at 7 bases. Germline-derived CDR1 and CDR2 are SGHDT and YYEEEE. The CDR3 loop spans 15 amino acids. V was clipped by 4 bases and J by 5 bases; unmatched bases: 11. CDR3 loop: CASSPATGPGETQYF. The CDR3 DNA is TGTGCCAGCAGCCCGGCGACAGGGCCCGGGGAGACCCAGTACTTC.

This clonotype was seen a handful of times. The conserved final phenylalanine or tryptophan is absent from the CDR3, which likely points to a read error. The CDR3, as DNA: TGTGCCAGCAGTGAACCGGGGAGACCCCAGCATCTT. Translating gives CASSEPGRPQHL. The V call is TRBV2, the J call TRBJ1-5, with D unclear. The CDR3 length is 12 residues. The V and J ends lost 2 bases and 10 bases respectively, with 9 bases between them. From germline, CDR1 is SNHLY and CDR2 FYNNEI.

CDR3 residues: CASSLRDRRTGELFF. The CDR3 DNA sequence: TGTGCCAGCAGCTTAAGGGACAGGCGCACCGGGGAGCTGTTTTTT. The genes are TRBV7-8 and TRBJ2-2; 8 bases are a match to TRBD1. The ends lost 2 bases at V and 4 bases at J; junction bases unmatched: 3. The CDR3 is 15 amino acids. The V gene's germline CDR1 is SGHVS and CDR2 FQNEAQ.

In its sample, this clonotype was seen many times. This chain connects TRBV20-1 to TRBJ2-1, with a weak D call TRBD2 (5 bases). This CDR3 spans 12 amino acids. Germline CDR1 reads DFQATT; CDR2 reads SNEGSKA (reference sequence). V lost 3 bases, J lost 13 bases, and 16 bases lay in between. DNA of the CDR3: TGCAGTGCTAGTTGGAGGACGGACGATCAGTTCTTC. Its protein is CSASWRTDDQFF.

This clonotype was found many times. The chain is built from TRBV12-3 or TRBV12-4 and TRBJ2-4, with TRBD1 matching 7 bases. V lost 2 bases to trimming and J lost 7 bases; unmatched junction nucleotides: 2. CDR3 length: 13 residues. The CDR3 DNA sequence: TGTGCCAGCAGTTTAAAGGGGGCGAACATTCAGTACTTC. This sequence encodes CASSLKGANIQYF.

J is TRBJ1-3 and V is TRBV20-1; 8 nucleotides match TRBD1. This CDR3 has 14 amino acids. J gave up 4 bases and V 3 bases, and 5 bases lay outside the gene matches. Germline V gene sequence: CDR1 DFQATT, CDR2 SNEGSKA (reference sequence). The CDR3 loop is CSASPGTGGNTIYF. CDR3 nucleotides: TGCAGTGCTAGCCCCGGGACAGGCGGAAACACCATATATTTT.

This clonotype appeared many times. The V and J genes are TRBV7-3 and TRBJ2-1, with 9 bases aligning to TRBD2. The CDR3 sequence is 15 residues long. Germline lookup yields CDR1 SGHTA and CDR2 FQGTGA. V dropped 5 bases and J dropped 4; count of bases not matched to a gene: 6. The CDR3 coding sequence is TGTGCCAGCAGCCGCGTTAGCGGGGGTTACAATGAGCAGTTCTTC. Protein sequence: CASSRVSGGYNEQFF.

This clonotype was seen many times. The V gene is TRBV27, the J gene TRBJ2-7, with TRBD1 matching 11 bases. V was clipped by 6 bases and J by 9 bases; unmatched bases: 13. The CDR3 has 15 amino acids. CDR1 MNHEY and CDR2 SMNVEV come from the germline V gene (reference sequence). This CDR3 reads CASSDPGQGVVWQYF. CDR3 bases: TGTGCCAGCAGCGATCCGGGACAGGGGGTTGTGTGGCAGTACTTC.

Ten or more counts support this clonotype. J is TRBJ2-7 and V is TRBV10-2, with TRBD2 identical over 11 bases. This CDR3 is 14 amino acids long. The V and J ends lost 3 bases and 4 bases, in that order; junction bases with no gene match: 2. The germline gives CDR1 WSHSY, CDR2 SAAADI. CDR3 sequence (DNA): TGCGCCAGCAGTGAAACTAGCGGGAGTTACGAGCAGTACTTC. Translating gives CASSETSGSYEQYF.

This clonotype was counted between two and nine times. This chain joins TRBV4-1 and TRBJ2-5; 7 bases agree with TRBD1. CDR1 is MGHRA, CDR2 YSYEKL, per germline. V lost 3 bases, J lost 7 bases, and 8 bases stayed unmatched. This CDR3 has 14 residues. The CDR3 spells CASSQLQGSGTQYF. The CDR3 DNA reads TGCGCCAGCAGCCAGCTACAGGGGTCAGGGACCCAGTACTTC.

The V gene is TRBV15, the J gene TRBJ2-7; D gene uncertain. Per the germline V gene, CDR1 is LNHNV and CDR2 is YYDKDF (reference sequence). V lost 0 bases to trimming and J lost 6 bases, with 12 bases between them. The CDR3 runs to 14 residues. The CDR3: CATSRDVSGREQYF. In DNA form, the CDR3 reads TGTGCCACCAGCAGAGATGTCTCAGGACGCGAGCAGTACTTC.

Many counts were recorded for this clonotype. The chain has TRBV12-3 or TRBV12-4 and TRBJ2-1, with TRBD1 as a possible D gene (6 bases). Trimming removed 5 bases at V and 12 bases at J, with 14 bases between. This CDR3 comprises 12 residues. In DNA, the CDR3 is TGTGCCAGCAGTCTACAGGGTATAGCGCAGTTCTTC. Translation: CASSLQGIAQFF.

This clonotype was counted a few times. The V gene is TRBV6-1, the J gene TRBJ2-7; 12 bases map to TRBD2. The CDR3 has 15 residues. Unmatched junction bases numbered 8, after V lost 6 bases and J lost 5 bases. Germline-derived CDR1 and CDR2 are MNHNS and SASEGT. The CDR3 protein is CASRRTSGTWDEQYF. The CDR3 bases are TGTGCCAGCAGGAGGACTAGCGGGACCTGGGACGAGCAGTACTTC.

This clonotype was found many times. CDR3 in amino acids: CAALNRDGNEQFF. The CDR3 nucleotides read TGTGCCGCTCTCAACAGGGACGGGAATGAGCAGTTCTTC. The rearrangement uses TRBV10-3 and TRBJ2-1, with D possibly being TRBD1 (6 bases). The V end was cut by 11 bases, the J end by 7 bases, with 18 bases between. Germline V CDR1 and CDR2: ENHRY, SYGVKD. CDR3 size: 13 residues.

This clonotype was detected once. The chain couples TRBV7-9 to TRBJ2-7; D is unclear. The CDR3 runs 12 residues. V gave up 8 bases and J gave up 0 bases, with 8 bases separating them. The germline gives CDR1 SEHNR, CDR2 FQNEAQ (reference sequence). The DNA of the CDR3 is TGTGCCAGCCTTGGGAACTCCTACGAGCAGTACTTC. As protein: CASLGNSYEQYF.

This clonotype was counted ten times or more. This rearrangement joins TRBV27 to TRBJ2-3; 8 bases are shared with TRBD2. The CDR3 runs to 15 residues. J lost 3 bases, V lost 2 bases, and 4 bases had no gene match. The germline V gene has CDR1 MNHEY and CDR2 SMNVEV (reference sequence). CDR3 DNA sequence: TGTGCCAGCAGTTTAAGCGGGAGTGGAACAGATACGCAGTATTTT. It yields the protein CASSLSGSGTDTQYF.

This clonotype appeared many times. The chain uses TRBV7-3 and TRBJ2-1; no clear D. The germline gives CDR1 SGHTA, CDR2 FQGTGA. There are 15 residues in the CDR3. V was clipped by 5 bases and J by 0 bases, with 11 bases between them. The DNA for the CDR3 is TGTGCCAGCAGCGAGGACCTGCGCTCCTACAATGAGCAGTTCTTC. Translated, it gives CASSEDLRSYNEQFF.

This clonotype was recorded many times. The chain combines TRBV5-1 with TRBJ1-1; 7 nucleotides line up with TRBD1. V trimming: 4 bases; J trimming: 1 base; junction bases outside the gene matches: 10. CDR3 length: 16 amino acids. Per the germline V gene, CDR1 is SGHRS and CDR2 is YFSETQ. CDR3 amino acids: CASSGKDRLTNTEAFF. The CDR3 DNA follows: TGCGCCAGCAGCGGAAAGGACAGGCTGACGAACACTGAAGCTTTCTTT.

This clonotype occurred many times. This sequence joins TRBV18 and TRBJ1-1; D gene unclear. The germline gives CDR1 KGHSH, CDR2 LQKENI. V was pared by 2 bases and J by 7 bases, with 11 bases between. CDR3 length: 13 residues. CDR3 sequence: CASSPEGGFEAFF. CDR3 nucleotide sequence: TGTGCCAGCTCACCAGAGGGTGGGTTTGAAGCTTTCTTT.

This clonotype was counted ten times or more. The chain has TRBV5-1 and TRBJ2-7, with 9 bases that match TRBD1. In germline, CDR1 is SGHRS, CDR2 YFSETQ. J was trimmed by 0 bases and V by 2 bases; bases with no gene match: 3. This CDR3 spans 15 amino acids. The CDR3 coding sequence is TGCGCCAGCAGCTTATGGACAGGGGCCTCCTACGAGCAGTACTTC. Protein product: CASSLWTGASYEQYF.